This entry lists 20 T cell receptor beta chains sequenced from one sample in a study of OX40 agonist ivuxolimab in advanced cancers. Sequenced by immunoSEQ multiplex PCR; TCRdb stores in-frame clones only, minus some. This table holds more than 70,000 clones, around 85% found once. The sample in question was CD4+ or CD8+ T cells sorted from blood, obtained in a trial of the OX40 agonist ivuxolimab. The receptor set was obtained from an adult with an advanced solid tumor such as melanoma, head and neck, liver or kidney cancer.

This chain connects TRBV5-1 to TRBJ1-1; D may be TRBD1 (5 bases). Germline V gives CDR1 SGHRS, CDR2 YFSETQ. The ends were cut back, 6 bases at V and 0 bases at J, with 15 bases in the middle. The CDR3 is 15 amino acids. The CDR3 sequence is CASNPGRSVNTEAFF. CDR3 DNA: TGCGCCAGCAACCCGGGGCGCAGCGTGAACACTGAAGCTTTCTTT.

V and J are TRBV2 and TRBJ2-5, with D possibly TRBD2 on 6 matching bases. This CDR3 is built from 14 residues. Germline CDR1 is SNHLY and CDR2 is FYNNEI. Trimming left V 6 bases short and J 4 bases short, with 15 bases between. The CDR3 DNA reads TGTGCCAGCAGACCTCCCGGGGGAGGAGAGACCCAGTACTTC. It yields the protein CASRPPGGGETQYF.

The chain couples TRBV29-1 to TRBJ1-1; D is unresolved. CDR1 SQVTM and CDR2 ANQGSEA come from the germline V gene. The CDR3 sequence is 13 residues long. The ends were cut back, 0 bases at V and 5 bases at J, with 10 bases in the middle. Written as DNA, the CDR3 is TGCAGCGTTGAAGAGGCTAGGAGGACTGAAGCTTTCTTT. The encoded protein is CSVEEARRTEAFF. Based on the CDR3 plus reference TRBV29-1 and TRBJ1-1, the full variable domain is SAVISQKPSRDICQRGTSLTIQCQVDSQVTMMFWYRQQPGQSLTLIATANQGSEATYESGFVIDKFPISRPNLTFSTLTVSNMSPEDSSIYLCSVEEARRTEAFFGQGTRLTVV.

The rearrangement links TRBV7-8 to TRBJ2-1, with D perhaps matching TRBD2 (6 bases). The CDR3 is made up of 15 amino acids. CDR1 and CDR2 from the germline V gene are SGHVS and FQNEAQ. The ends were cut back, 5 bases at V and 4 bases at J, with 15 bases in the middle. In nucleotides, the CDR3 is TGTGCCAGCAGCGGGGGGTTTTTTCCATACAATGAGCAGTTCTTC. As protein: CASSGGFFPYNEQFF. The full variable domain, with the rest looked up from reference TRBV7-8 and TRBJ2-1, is GAGVSQSPRYKVAKRGQDVALRCDPISGHVSLFWYQQALGQGPEFLTYFQNEAQLDKSGLPSDRFFAERPEGSVSTLKIQRTQQEDSAVYLCASSGGFFPYNEQFFGPGTRLTVL.

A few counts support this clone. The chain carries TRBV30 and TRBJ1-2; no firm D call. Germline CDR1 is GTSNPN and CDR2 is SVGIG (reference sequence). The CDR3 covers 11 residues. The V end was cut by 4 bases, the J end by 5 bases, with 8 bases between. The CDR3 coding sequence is TGTGCCTGGAAAGTTTATTATGGCTACACCTTC. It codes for CAWKVYYGYTF.

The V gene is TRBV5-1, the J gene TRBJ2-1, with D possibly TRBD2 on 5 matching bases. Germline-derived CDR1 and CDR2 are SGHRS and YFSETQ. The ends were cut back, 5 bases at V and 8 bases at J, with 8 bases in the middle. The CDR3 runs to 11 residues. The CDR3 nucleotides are TGCGCCAGCAGTCTAGCAGATGAGCAGTTCTTC. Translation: CASSLADEQFF.

DNA of the CDR3: TGTGCCAGCAGGACAGGGTTTTCGTCCGAAGCTTTCTTT. Residues: CASRTGFSSEAFF. This rearrangement joins TRBV7-9 to TRBJ1-1; 7 bases map to TRBD1. This CDR3 spans 13 amino acids. From germline, CDR1 is SEHNR and CDR2 FQNEAQ (reference sequence). V trimming: 6 bases; J trimming: 8 bases; junction bases outside the gene matches: 9. The full variable domain, in which reference TRBV7-9 and TRBJ1-1 provide the parts outside the CDR3, is DTGVSQNPRHKITKRGQNVTFRCDPISEHNRLYWYRQTLGQGPEFLTYFQNEAQLEKSRLLSDRFSAERPKGSFSTLEIQRTEQGDSAMYLCASRTGFSSEAFFGQGTRLTVV.

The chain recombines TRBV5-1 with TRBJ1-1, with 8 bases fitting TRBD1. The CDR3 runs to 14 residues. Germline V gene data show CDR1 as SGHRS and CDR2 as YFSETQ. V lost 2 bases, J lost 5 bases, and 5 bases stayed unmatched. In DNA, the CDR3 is TGCGCCAGCAGCTTAGTACAGGGGGGAACTGAAGCTTTCTTT. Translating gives CASSLVQGGTEAFF.

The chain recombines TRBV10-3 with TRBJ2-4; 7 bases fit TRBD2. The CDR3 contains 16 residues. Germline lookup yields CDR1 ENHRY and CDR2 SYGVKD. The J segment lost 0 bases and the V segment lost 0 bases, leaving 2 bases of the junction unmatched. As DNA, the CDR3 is TGTGCCATCAGTGAGTCAGCGGGACTAGCCAAAAACATTCAGTACTTC. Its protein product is CAISESAGLAKNIQYF.

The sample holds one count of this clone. The CDR3 coding sequence is TGTGCCACCAACAAAGTCGGCGGCACCGGGGAGCTGTTTTTT. The encoded protein is CATNKVGGTGELFF. This sequence joins TRBV6-6 and TRBJ2-2; D gene ambiguous. Germline loops: CDR1 MNHNY, CDR2 SVGAGI (reference sequence). The CDR3 length is 14 residues. With 10 bases removed from V and 4 bases from J, the gap between germline ends came to 16 bases.

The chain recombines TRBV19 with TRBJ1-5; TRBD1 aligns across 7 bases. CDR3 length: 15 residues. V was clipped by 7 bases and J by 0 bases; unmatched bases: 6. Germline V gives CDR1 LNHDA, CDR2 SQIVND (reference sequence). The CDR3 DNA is TGTGCCAGTACACTATCAGGGGGTAGCAATCAGCCCCAGCATTTT. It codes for CASTLSGGSNQPQHF.

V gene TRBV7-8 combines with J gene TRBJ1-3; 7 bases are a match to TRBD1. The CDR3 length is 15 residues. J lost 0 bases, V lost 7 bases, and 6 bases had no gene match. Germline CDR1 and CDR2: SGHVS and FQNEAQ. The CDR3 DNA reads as TGTGCCAGCACCAGAGGGACAGTCTCTGGAAACACCATATATTTT. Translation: CASTRGTVSGNTIYF. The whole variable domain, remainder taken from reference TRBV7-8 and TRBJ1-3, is GAGVSQSPRYKVAKRGQDVALRCDPISGHVSLFWYQQALGQGPEFLTYFQNEAQLDKSGLPSDRFFAERPEGSVSTLKIQRTQQEDSAVYLCASTRGTVSGNTIYFGEGSWLTVV.

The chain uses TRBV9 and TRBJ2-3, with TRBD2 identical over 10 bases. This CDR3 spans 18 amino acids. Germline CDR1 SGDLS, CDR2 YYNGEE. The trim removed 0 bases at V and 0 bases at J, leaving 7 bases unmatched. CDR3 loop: CASSVGASGGGSTDTQYF. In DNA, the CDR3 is TGTGCCAGCAGCGTAGGTGCTAGCGGGGGCGGGAGCACAGATACGCAGTATTTT. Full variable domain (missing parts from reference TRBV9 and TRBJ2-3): DSGVTQTPKHLITATGQRVTLRCSPRSGDLSVYWYQQSLDQGLQFLIQYYNGEERAKGNILERFSAQQFPDLHSELNLSSLELGDSALYFCASSVGASGGGSTDTQYFGPGTRLTVL.

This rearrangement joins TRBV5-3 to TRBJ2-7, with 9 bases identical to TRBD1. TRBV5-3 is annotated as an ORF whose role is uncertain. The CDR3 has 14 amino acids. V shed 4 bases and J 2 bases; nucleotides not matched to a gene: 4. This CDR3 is CARSTRQGAYEQYF. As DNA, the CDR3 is TGTGCCAGAAGCACTAGACAGGGGGCCTACGAGCAGTACTTC.

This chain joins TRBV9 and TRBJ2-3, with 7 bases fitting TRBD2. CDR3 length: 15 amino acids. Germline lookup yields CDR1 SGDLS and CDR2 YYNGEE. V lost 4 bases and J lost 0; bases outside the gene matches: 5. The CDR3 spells CASSLGGSSTDTQYF. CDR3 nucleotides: TGTGCCAGCAGCCTCGGGGGGTCTAGCACAGATACGCAGTATTTT.

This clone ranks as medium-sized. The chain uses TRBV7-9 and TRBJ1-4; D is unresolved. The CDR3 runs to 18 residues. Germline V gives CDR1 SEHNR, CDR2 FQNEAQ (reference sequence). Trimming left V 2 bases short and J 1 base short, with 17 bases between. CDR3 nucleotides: TGTGCCAGCAGCTTAAGGATAGCGCCCCGCGGAACTAATGAAAAACTGTTTTTT. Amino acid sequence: CASSLRIAPRGTNEKLFF.

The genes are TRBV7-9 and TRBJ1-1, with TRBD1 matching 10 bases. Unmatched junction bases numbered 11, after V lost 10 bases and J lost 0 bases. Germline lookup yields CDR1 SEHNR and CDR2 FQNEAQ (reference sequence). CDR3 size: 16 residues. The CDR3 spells CATPGQGMGVNTEAFF. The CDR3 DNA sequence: TGTGCCACACCGGGACAGGGGATGGGAGTGAACACTGAAGCTTTCTTT.

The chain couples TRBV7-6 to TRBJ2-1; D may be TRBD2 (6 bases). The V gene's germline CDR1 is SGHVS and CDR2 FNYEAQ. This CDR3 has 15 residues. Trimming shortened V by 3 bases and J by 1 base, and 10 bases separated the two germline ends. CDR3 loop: CASSFLGGSYNEQFF. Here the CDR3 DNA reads TGTGCCAGCAGCTTCCTGGGGGGTTCCTACAATGAGCAGTTCTTC.

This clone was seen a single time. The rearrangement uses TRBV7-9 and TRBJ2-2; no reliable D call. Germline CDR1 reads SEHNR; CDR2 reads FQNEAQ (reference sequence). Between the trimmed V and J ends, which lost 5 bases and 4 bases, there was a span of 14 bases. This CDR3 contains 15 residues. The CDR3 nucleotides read TGTGCCAGCAGCCGCCCCCGCATAAGCACCGGGGAGCTGTTTTTT. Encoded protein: CASSRPRISTGELFF.

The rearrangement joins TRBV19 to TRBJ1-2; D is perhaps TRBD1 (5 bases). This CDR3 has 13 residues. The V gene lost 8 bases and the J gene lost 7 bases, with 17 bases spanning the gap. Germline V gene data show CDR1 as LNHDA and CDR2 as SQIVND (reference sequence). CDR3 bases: TGTGCCAGTCTACAGGAAGCGTTTGGTGGCTACACCTTC. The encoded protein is CASLQEAFGGYTF. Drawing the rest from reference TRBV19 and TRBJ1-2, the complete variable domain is DGGITQSPKYLFRKEGQNVTLSCEQNLNHDAMYWYRQDPGQGLRLIYYSQIVNDFQKGDIAEGYSVSREKKESFPLTVTSAQKNPTAFYLCASLQEAFGGYTFGSGTRLTVV.